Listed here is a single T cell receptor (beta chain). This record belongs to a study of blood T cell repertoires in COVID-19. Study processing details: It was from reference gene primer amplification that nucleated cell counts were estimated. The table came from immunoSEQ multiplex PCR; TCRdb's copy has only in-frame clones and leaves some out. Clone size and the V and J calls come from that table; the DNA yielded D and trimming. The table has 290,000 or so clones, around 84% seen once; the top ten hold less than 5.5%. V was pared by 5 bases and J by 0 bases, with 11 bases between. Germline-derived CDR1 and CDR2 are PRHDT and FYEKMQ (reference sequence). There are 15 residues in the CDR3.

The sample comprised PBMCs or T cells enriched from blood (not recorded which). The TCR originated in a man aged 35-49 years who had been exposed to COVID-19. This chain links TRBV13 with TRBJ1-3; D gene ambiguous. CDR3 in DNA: TGTGCCAGCAGCGCAAAGCTCCGCTCTGGAAACACCATATATTTT. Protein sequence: CASSAKLRSGNTIYF.